This section outlines one T cell receptor beta chain sequence together with its context. Its antigen is unidentified. Processing of graft tissue released intraepithelial and lamina propria lymphocytes. The sample belongs to a study of graft-versus-host responses after intestinal transplantation. Across the whole study: Anti-thymocyte globulin induction was given to all recipients, followed by tacrolimus and steroids for approximately three years. Whole-study results and caveats: Early post-transplant HvG declines showed an association with peak circulating GvH clone levels. Allografts carried high graft-versus-host to host-versus-graft clonal ratios in patients having graft-donor T cell macrochimerism. Among recipient marrow samples, GvH clones were found; some appeared first in ileum or blood.

Trimming cost V 11 bases and J 2 bases; bases outside gene matches: 10. Germline V lookup: CDR1 LNHDA, CDR2 SQIVND (reference sequence). CDR3 length equals 14 residues. The table came from immunoSEQ multiplex PCR; TCRdb's copy has only in-frame clones and leaves some out. The sample includes about 20,000 clones, roughly 79% of them seen just once. The sample consisted of ileum tissue, taken 12 days after intestinal transplant. This clonotype originated in a human patient who received an intestinal transplant, so some T cells may come from the graft donor. V and J are TRBV19 and TRBJ2-7, with TRBD2 matching over 9 bases. The CDR3, as DNA: TGTGCCTCCCAAGCGGGACTAGCCCCCTACGAGCAGTACTTC. This codes for CASQAGLAPYEQYF.